The source of this TCR beta chain is a study of blood T cell repertoires in COVID-19. Study details: The United States, Italy and Spain were the sources of the acute and convalescent COVID-19 samples. From T cells, B-cell-depleted T cells, or PBMCs came the material, which was cDNA or gDNA.

CDR3 length equals 20 residues. V was cut by 3 bases and J by 0 bases, with 24 bases left in between. Per germline, CDR1 GTSNPN and CDR2 SVGIG (reference sequence). As processed by the authors: It was from reference gene primer amplification that nucleated cell counts were estimated. Assay: immunoSEQ multiplex PCR; the TCRdb copy retains only in-frame clones and omits some. V, J and clone size derive from that table, while D and trimming were established from the DNA sequence. In the table there are tens of thousands of clones, 86% of which are singletons. The V call is TRBV30, the J call TRBJ1-6, with D tentatively TRBD1 (5 bases). The receptor's source is a man aged 60 to 75 with active or convalescent COVID-19. The sequencing input was peripheral blood. The CDR3 bases are TGTGCCTGGAGCGAACTCGACAGCACTGAGCGACGCTCCTATAATTCACCCCTCCACTTT. The encoded protein is CAWSELDSTERRSYNSPLHF.